The 17 T cell receptor beta chains in this list originate from one sample, sequenced in a study of cytomegalovirus exposure and HLA in healthy donors. The repertoire was sequenced with immunoSEQ multiplex PCR; TCRdb's copy has only in-frame clones and lacks some. The sample lists a few hundred thousand clones; roughly 87% were seen once. The specimen was PBMCs. The origin of the receptors is a woman aged 30 to 39 in good health and CMV-seronegative.

CDR3 sequence (DNA): TGTGCCAGCAGCCTATCCGACGGCCCACTCGGAGCTTTCTTT. Amino acid sequence: CASSLSDGPLGAFF. The chain couples TRBV28 to TRBJ1-1; no clear D. The CDR3 runs 14 residues. The V end lost 6 bases, the J end lost 10 bases, and 21 bases lay between the germline ends. Per germline, CDR1 MDHEN and CDR2 SYDVKM.

The chain is built from TRBV29-1 and TRBJ1-2; D is undetermined. Trimming cost V 7 bases and J 0 bases, with 9 bases left between them. CDR3 size: 12 residues. Per germline, CDR1 SQVTM and CDR2 ANQGSEA. The CDR3 bases are TGCAGCGATTCTGTGGCTAACTATGGCTACACCTTC. This encodes CSDSVANYGYTF.

This rearrangement joins TRBV9 to TRBJ2-2; tentative D call: TRBD1 (7 bases). The CDR3 runs to 16 residues. Looked up from germline, CDR1 is SGDLS and CDR2 is YYNGEE. The V end was cut by 0 bases, the J end by 5 bases, with 14 bases between. The CDR3 region is CASSVDTGAGTGELFF. Written as DNA, the CDR3 is TGTGCCAGCAGCGTAGACACAGGGGCGGGGACCGGGGAGCTGTTTTTT.

The chain recombines TRBV5-1 with TRBJ2-2; the match to TRBD2 covers 13 bases. V dropped 4 bases and J dropped 8; count of bases not matched to a gene: 8. The CDR3 has 16 residues. Looked up from germline, CDR1 is SGHRS and CDR2 is YFSETQ. The CDR3 DNA reads TGCGCCAGCAGCGACCCAGGACTAGCGGGAGCTGGGGAGCTGTTTTTT. Amino acids: CASSDPGLAGAGELFF.

The rearrangement links TRBV9 to TRBJ2-7; a possible D gene is TRBD2 (6 bases). Trimming stripped 4 bases from V and 7 bases from J, with 15 bases between. This CDR3 has 13 amino acids. The germline V gene has CDR1 SGDLS and CDR2 YYNGEE. Written as DNA, the CDR3 is TGTGCCAGCAGCCCTTGGACTGGAGGGGAGCAGTACTTC. Protein product: CASSPWTGGEQYF.

The chain employs TRBV28 and TRBJ2-7, with TRBD1 as a possible D gene (5 bases). V was shortened by 6 bases and J by 0 bases, with 15 bases between the two germline ends. The CDR3 loop spans 15 amino acids. CDR1 MDHEN and CDR2 SYDVKM come from the germline V gene. CDR3 protein: CASSYRGRNSYEQYF. CDR3 in DNA: TGTGCCAGCAGCTATAGGGGTCGGAACTCCTACGAGCAGTACTTC.

This clone was picked up one time. The V gene is TRBV21-1, the J gene TRBJ2-1; the table names TRBD1, a call not compared with the DNA. TRBV21-1 is listed as a pseudogene. The CDR3 consists of 14 residues. As DNA, the CDR3 is TGTGCCAGCAGCGGGGGACAGGGCTGGTCTGAGCAGTTCTTC. It translates to CASSGGQGWSEQFF.

The rearrangement uses TRBV27 and TRBJ2-7; 7 bases fit TRBD1. The germline V gene encodes CDR1 MNHEY and CDR2 SMNVEV (reference sequence). The CDR3 is 14 amino acids. With 5 bases clipped from V and 6 bases from J, the junction kept 10 bases outside the gene matches. CDR3 sequence: CASSTRQGKAEQYF. The CDR3 region has the DNA TGTGCCAGCAGTACCCGACAGGGAAAGGCCGAGCAGTACTTC.

The J gene is TRBJ1-2, the V gene TRBV10-2; D uncertain. Germline assignment: CDR1 WSHSY and CDR2 SAAADI. The CDR3 has 12 residues. The V end was cut by 6 bases, the J end by 4 bases, with 9 bases between. The CDR3 sequence: CASSPDTYGYTF. DNA of the CDR3: TGCGCCAGCAGCCCCGACACCTATGGCTACACCTTC.

The chain links TRBV27 to TRBJ2-3; no definite D call. The V and J ends lost 2 bases and 2 bases respectively, with 14 bases between them. The germline V gene encodes CDR1 MNHEY and CDR2 SMNVEV (reference sequence). The length of the CDR3 is 16 residues. Written as DNA, the CDR3 is TGTGCCAGCAGTTTACGGAAGGGATCTCTCACAGATACGCAGTATTTT. Translating it yields CASSLRKGSLTDTQYF.

CDR3 loop: CAISASGGRDEQYF. The CDR3 DNA reads TGTGCCATCAGTGCGTCGGGGGGTAGGGACGAGCAGTACTTC. This chain uses TRBV10-3 with TRBJ2-7; 7 positions match TRBD2. Trimming removed 4 bases from V and 5 bases from J; junction bases left unmatched: 8. The CDR3 consists of 14 residues. The germline V gene encodes CDR1 ENHRY and CDR2 SYGVKD.

The J gene is TRBJ2-1, the V gene TRBV27; D not resolved. From germline, CDR1 is MNHEY and CDR2 SMNVEV (reference sequence). This CDR3 contains 11 residues. V was cut by 7 bases and J by 3 bases, with 4 bases left in between. DNA for the CDR3: TGTGCCAGCACCAACTACAATGAGCAGTTCTTC. This gives the protein CASTNYNEQFF.

This sequence joins TRBV11-2 and TRBJ1-5; D may be TRBD1 (6 bases). This CDR3 region has 16 residues. Germline CDR1 and CDR2: SGHAT and FQNNGV. Trimming took 1 base from V and 0 from J, leaving 10 bases between them. The CDR3 bases are TGTGCCAGCAGCTTAGTACCAGGGGTTAGCAATCAGCCCCAGCATTTT. This translates into CASSLVPGVSNQPQHF.

There are a few counts of this clone. This chain connects TRBV18 to TRBJ1-1; unclear D gene. This CDR3 comprises 15 residues. The V end lost 2 bases, the J end lost 1 base, and 11 bases lay between the germline ends. From germline, CDR1 is KGHSH and CDR2 LQKENI. This CDR3 reads CASSPKNSGNTEAFF. The CDR3 DNA is TGTGCCAGCTCACCAAAAAACTCGGGGAACACTGAAGCTTTCTTT.

This clone is a singleton in its sample. This chain uses TRBV9 with TRBJ2-1, with 12 nucleotides matching TRBD2. The CDR3 contains 16 residues. Germline V CDR1 and CDR2: SGDLS, YYNGEE. V lost 0 bases and J lost 6; bases outside the gene matches: 4. The CDR3 loop reads CASSVGPSGGVNEQFF. The CDR3 nucleotides are TGTGCCAGCAGCGTAGGTCCTAGCGGGGGGGTCAATGAGCAGTTCTTC.

CDR3 sequence reads: CASSEVRTGPDTQYF. The DNA of the CDR3 is TGTGCCAGCAGTGAAGTTCGGACAGGCCCAGATACGCAGTATTTT. The chain combines TRBV2 with TRBJ2-3, with 7 bases lining up with TRBD1. The J segment lost 4 bases and the V segment lost 1 base, leaving 5 bases of the junction unmatched. CDR1 is SNHLY and CDR2 is FYNNEI in the germline V gene. The CDR3 spans 15 residues.

V is TRBV28 and J is TRBJ1-2; the D gene is possibly TRBD1 (5 bases). V gave up 5 bases and J gave up 10 bases, with 14 bases separating them. From germline, CDR1 is MDHEN and CDR2 SYDVKM. CDR3 length: 12 amino acids. The CDR3 sequence: CASSQNTGAYTF. Here the CDR3 DNA reads TGTGCCAGCAGTCAAAATACAGGTGCCTACACCTTC.